One and the same sample provided the 26 T cell receptor beta chains below, sequenced in a study of T cell clonotyping in hematopoietic cell transplantation. This table comes from immunoSEQ multiplex PCR, and its TCRdb copy is limited to in-frame clones, with some not included. Of thousands of clones detected, 72% appear once; the ten largest clones hold around a quarter. This specimen consisted of PBMCs, obtained 100 days after allogeneic stem cell transplant. Receptors were obtained from a female patient aged 50 to 65 who had an allogeneic stem cell transplant, so the T cells may come from the graft donor. Some clones in this sample may be carry-over from other donors' samples.

The rearrangement joins TRBV4-1 to TRBJ2-5, with 7 positions matching TRBD2. The V and J ends lost 2 bases and 7 bases, in that order; junction bases with no gene match: 7. Germline V gives CDR1 MGHRA, CDR2 YSYEKL. The CDR3 loop spans 14 amino acids. In DNA form, the CDR3 reads TGCGCCAGCAGCCAATCTTTTGGGGGGGGGACCCAGTACTTC. This encodes CASSQSFGGGTQYF.

The chain joins TRBV6-6 to TRBJ1-1; D uncertain. Germline values: CDR1 MNHNY, CDR2 SVGAGI (reference sequence). CDR3 size: 13 residues. Deletions cut 0 bases from V and 5 bases from J, with 7 bases between. This CDR3 is CASSYSIGTEAFF. DNA for the CDR3: TGTGCCAGCAGTTACTCTATCGGGACTGAAGCTTTCTTT.

This chain links TRBV5-1 with TRBJ1-1, with 7 nucleotides matching TRBD1. Per germline, CDR1 SGHRS and CDR2 YFSETQ. Trimming cost V 6 bases and J 7 bases; bases outside gene matches: 18. The CDR3 loop spans 16 amino acids. The DNA for the CDR3 is TGCGCCAGCACCCGATCTCCGACCGGGACAGAGATTGAAGCTTTCTTT. Protein product: CASTRSPTGTEIEAFF.

The chain is built from TRBV5-1 and TRBJ2-7; D is unresolved. The CDR3 covers 14 residues. Trimming stripped 2 bases from V and 0 bases from J, with 9 bases between. CDR1 SGHRS and CDR2 YFSETQ come from the germline V gene. The CDR3 DNA sequence: TGCGCCAGCAGCTTCCTAGGGTACTCCTACGAGCAGTACTTC. Its translation: CASSFLGYSYEQYF. The full variable domain, its missing parts supplied by reference TRBV5-1 and TRBJ2-7, is KAGVTQTPRYLIKTRGQQVTLSCSPISGHRSVSWYQQTPGQGLQFLFEYFSETQRNKGNFPGRFSGRQFSNSRSEMNVSTLELGDSALYLCASSFLGYSYEQYFGPGTRLTVT.

The chain carries TRBV6-6 and TRBJ2-7, with TRBD2 matching over 15 bases. The germline gives CDR1 MNHNY, CDR2 SVGAGI (reference sequence). V shed 5 bases, J shed 5 bases, and the junction held 4 bases outside the gene matches. The CDR3 consists of 15 residues. DNA for the CDR3: TGTGCCAGCAGTCAGGGACTAGCGGGAGGTCACGAGCAGTACTTC. This translates into CASSQGLAGGHEQYF.

This chain connects TRBV5-1 to TRBJ2-5; TRBD2 is a possible D gene (6 bases). Germline loops: CDR1 SGHRS, CDR2 YFSETQ. This CDR3 spans 18 amino acids. V was pared by 0 bases and J by 1 base, with 19 bases between. The CDR3 region is CASSLAISPLAAQETQYF. The CDR3 DNA follows: TGCGCCAGCAGCTTGGCCATAAGCCCACTAGCAGCCCAAGAGACCCAGTACTTC. The complete variable domain, with remaining parts taken from reference TRBV5-1 and TRBJ2-5, reads KAGVTQTPRYLIKTRGQQVTLSCSPISGHRSVSWYQQTPGQGLQFLFEYFSETQRNKGNFPGRFSGRQFSNSRSEMNVSTLELGDSALYLCASSLAISPLAAQETQYFGPGTRLLVL.

J is TRBJ2-4 and V is TRBV5-1; 7 bases are a match to TRBD1. CDR1 and CDR2 (germline): SGHRS, YFSETQ. The CDR3 runs to 17 residues. Trimming at V came to 0 bases and at J to 0 bases, leaving 6 bases not matched to a gene. CDR3 sequence: CASSLVLQGIAKNIQYF. The CDR3 DNA is TGCGCCAGCAGCTTGGTTCTACAGGGGATAGCCAAAAACATTCAGTACTTC.

J is TRBJ2-7 and V is TRBV7-5. TRBV7-5 is tagged as a pseudogene. CDR3 length: 20 residues. The chain's CDR3 is CVRSPQDRDRRPHDFYEQYF. DNA of the CDR3: TGTGTCAGAAGCCCACAGGACCGGGACCGGAGACCCCACGACTTCTACGAGCAGTACTTC.

This clone was counted a few times. The junction does not match germline at one end; this may be a read error. V and J are TRBV7-7 and TRBJ2-1; 9 bases line up with TRBD2. Germline V gene lookup returns CDR1 SSHAT and CDR2 FNYEAQ (reference sequence). This CDR3 is built from 15 residues. The CDR3 is CASSPAGGDYNEQFF. CDR3 nucleotides: TGTGCTAGCAGCCCAGCGGGAGGAGACTACAATGAGCAGTTCTTC.

This chain joins TRBV30 and TRBJ1-3, with no clear D. Germline V gene sequence: CDR1 GTSNPN, CDR2 SVGIG (reference sequence). Deletions cut 6 bases from V and 4 bases from J, with 13 bases between. The CDR3 has 13 residues. CDR3 protein: CACRFAEGNTIYF. The CDR3 coding sequence is TGTGCCTGCAGGTTCGCGGAGGGAAACACCATATATTTT.

The chain is built from TRBV28 and TRBJ2-5; 10 bases agree with TRBD1. Per germline, CDR1 MDHEN and CDR2 SYDVKM. Trimming cost V 6 bases and J 5 bases; bases outside gene matches: 12. The CDR3 consists of 16 residues. The CDR3 DNA sequence: TGTGCCAGCAGCTCTGAGTGGGGACAGGGGAGCGAGACCCAGTACTTC. It translates to CASSSEWGQGSETQYF.

This clone ranks as large. This rearrangement joins TRBV2 to TRBJ1-1, with a weak D call TRBD1 (6 bases). Trimming removed 3 bases at V and 5 bases at J, with 13 bases between. CDR3 length: 14 residues. Germline CDR1 reads SNHLY; CDR2 reads FYNNEI. The CDR3 sequence: CASSDLGARTEAFF. CDR3 in DNA: TGTGCCAGCAGTGATTTGGGGGCAAGGACTGAAGCTTTCTTT.

The chain has TRBV11-2 and TRBJ1-2; 7 bases are shared with TRBD1. Germline V lookup: CDR1 SGHAT, CDR2 FQNNGV. The length of the CDR3 is 17 residues. Trimming removed 1 base from V and 2 bases from J; junction bases left unmatched: 10. The CDR3 region has the DNA TGTGCCAGCAGCTTAGCAGGGGCGACAGGGAGGAACTATGGCTACACCTTC. It translates to CASSLAGATGRNYGYTF.

This clone is judged large. V and J are TRBV2 and TRBJ1-1; no clear D gene. The germline CDR1 and CDR2 sequences are SNHLY and FYNNEI. The CDR3 runs 12 residues. V lost 3 bases and J lost 4, with 6 bases in between. CDR3 bases: TGTGCCAGCAGTGATGAGGGCACTGAAGCTTTCTTT. This codes for CASSDEGTEAFF.

This chain uses TRBV7-2 with TRBJ2-7; D gene ambiguous. The CDR3 runs to 13 residues. Trimming removed 3 bases from V and 8 bases from J, with 14 bases in between. Germline loops: CDR1 SGHTA, CDR2 FQGNSA. CDR3 DNA sequence: TGTGCCAGCAGCTTCATAGGCGCCGCCAAGCAGTACTTC. Residues: CASSFIGAAKQYF. Full variable domain (missing parts from reference TRBV7-2 and TRBJ2-7): GAGVSQSPSNKVTEKGKDVELRCDPISGHTALYWYRQSLGQGLEFLIYFQGNSAPDKSGLPSDRFSAERTGGSVSTLTIQRTQQEDSAVYLCASSFIGAAKQYFGPGTRLTVT.

This chain connects TRBV29-1 to TRBJ2-7; tentative D call: TRBD2 (6 bases). The germline V and J ends were trimmed by 7 bases and 4 bases, with 17 bases remaining between them. The CDR3 is 13 residues long. Germline-derived CDR1 and CDR2 are SQVTM and ANQGSEA. CDR3 DNA sequence: TGCAGCGCCCAGGGAGGAAGGGGTTACGAGCAGTACTTC. Its protein is CSAQGGRGYEQYF.

V gene TRBV6-7 combines with J gene TRBJ2-7; a possible D gene is TRBD2 (6 bases). TRBV6-7 is noted as an ORF with a role that remains uncertain. The V gene lost 0 bases and the J gene lost 2 bases, with 11 bases spanning the gap. The CDR3 length is 15 residues. The CDR3 loop reads CASSYSSSETYEQYF. Here the CDR3 DNA reads TGTGCCAGCAGTTACTCATCTAGCGAGACCTACGAGCAGTACTTC.

This clone was seen a few times. The rearrangement uses TRBV4-1 and TRBJ2-7; 8 bases are a match to TRBD2. The V gene's germline CDR1 is MGHRA and CDR2 YSYEKL. V shed 0 bases, J shed 9 bases, and the junction held 7 bases outside the gene matches. There are 14 residues in the CDR3. Here the CDR3 reads CASSQDSSGSAQYF. CDR3 nucleotides: TGCGCCAGCAGCCAAGATTCAAGCGGGAGTGCGCAGTACTTC.

This sequence joins TRBV29-1 and TRBJ1-2; 8 bases are shared with TRBD1. The V segment lost 0 bases and the J segment 5 bases; nucleotides outside the gene matches: 2. This CDR3 region has 13 residues. Germline lookup yields CDR1 SQVTM and CDR2 ANQGSEA. The CDR3, as DNA: TGCAGCGTTGAAGACAGGGGGCATTATGGCTACACCTTC. This encodes CSVEDRGHYGYTF.

Note on this clone: Relative to the germline gene, one junction end is altered; a read error may explain this. Within the sample, other DNA sequences also encode this same CDR3. The chain employs TRBV5-6 and TRBJ1-5, with D possibly being TRBD1 (6 bases). The CDR3 has 13 amino acids. Germline assignment: CDR1 SGHDT and CDR2 YYEEEE. The CDR3: CASSPGDNQPQHF. The CDR3 DNA reads TGTGCCAGCAGCCCAGGGGACAATCAGCCCCAGCACTTT.

V and J are TRBV19 and TRBJ2-2, with D perhaps TRBD2 (6 bases). Trimming shortened V by 1 base and J by 6 bases, and 9 bases separated the two germline ends. CDR1 is LNHDA and CDR2 is SQIVND in the germline V gene (reference sequence). This CDR3 is built from 14 residues. The CDR3 region has the DNA TGTGCCAGTAGTATAGGCGGGACGGCCGGGGAGCTGTTTTTT. This sequence encodes CASSIGGTAGELFF.

This clone showed up just once. V is TRBV27 and J is TRBJ2-2; 11 nucleotides match TRBD2. Germline V gene data show CDR1 as MNHEY and CDR2 as SMNVEV (reference sequence). This CDR3 region has 18 residues. The trim removed 3 bases at V and 3 bases at J, leaving 9 bases unmatched. The CDR3 DNA follows: TGTGCCAGCAGTTTGTACACCGGACTAGCGGGCGACACCGGGGAGCTGTTTTTT. It specifies CASSLYTGLAGDTGELFF.

The CDR3 spells CASSLVPGSNPNYGYTF. The CDR3 bases are TGCGCCAGCAGCTTGGTACCGGGGTCGAATCCTAACTATGGCTACACCTTC. The rearrangement links TRBV5-1 to TRBJ1-2; D not certain. Germline V gene data show CDR1 as SGHRS and CDR2 as YFSETQ. This CDR3 is built from 17 residues. Trimming left V 0 bases short and J 0 bases short, with 15 bases between. Full variable domain (remainder filled in from reference TRBV5-1 and TRBJ1-2): KAGVTQTPRYLIKTRGQQVTLSCSPISGHRSVSWYQQTPGQGLQFLFEYFSETQRNKGNFPGRFSGRQFSNSRSEMNVSTLELGDSALYLCASSLVPGSNPNYGYTFGSGTRLTVV.

This clone is medium-sized in the sample. This chain uses TRBV10-3 with TRBJ2-1; 14 bases align to TRBD2. The CDR3 totals 14 residues. Germline CDR1 is ENHRY and CDR2 is SYGVKD. The J segment lost 7 bases and the V segment lost 10 bases, leaving 6 bases of the junction unmatched. CDR3 sequence: CATLGTSGSNEQFF. CDR3 nucleotide sequence: TGTGCCACCCTAGGGACTAGCGGGAGTAATGAGCAGTTCTTC.

This chain uses TRBV9 with TRBJ1-4, with D perhaps TRBD1 (5 bases). The CDR3 length is 15 residues. The germline V gene encodes CDR1 SGDLS and CDR2 YYNGEE. Trimming took 8 bases from V and 3 from J, leaving 17 bases between them. CDR3 coding DNA: TGTGCCAGTTTTTGGACGGGACTTTCTAATGAAAAACTGTTTTTT. Amino acids: CASFWTGLSNEKLFF.

The chain recombines TRBV6-5 with TRBJ1-5, with unresolved D. Trimming left V 5 bases short and J 9 bases short, with 11 bases between. Per germline, CDR1 MNHEY and CDR2 SVGAGI. The CDR3 is 12 amino acids. The CDR3 spells CASSDFKTPQHF. For the CDR3, the DNA is TGTGCCAGCAGTGACTTTAAGACGCCCCAGCATTTT.